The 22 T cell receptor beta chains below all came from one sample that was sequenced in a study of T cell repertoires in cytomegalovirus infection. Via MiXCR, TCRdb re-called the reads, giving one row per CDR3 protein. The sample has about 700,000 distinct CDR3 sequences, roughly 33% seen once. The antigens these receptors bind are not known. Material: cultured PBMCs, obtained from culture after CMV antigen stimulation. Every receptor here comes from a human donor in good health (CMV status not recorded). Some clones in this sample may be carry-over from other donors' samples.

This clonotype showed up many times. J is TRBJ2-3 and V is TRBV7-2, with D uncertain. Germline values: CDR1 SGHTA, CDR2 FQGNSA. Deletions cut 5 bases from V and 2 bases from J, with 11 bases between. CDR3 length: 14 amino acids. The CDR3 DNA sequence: TGTGCCAGCAGCCCCGATAGGTTCACAGATACGCAGTATTTT. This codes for CASSPDRFTDTQYF.

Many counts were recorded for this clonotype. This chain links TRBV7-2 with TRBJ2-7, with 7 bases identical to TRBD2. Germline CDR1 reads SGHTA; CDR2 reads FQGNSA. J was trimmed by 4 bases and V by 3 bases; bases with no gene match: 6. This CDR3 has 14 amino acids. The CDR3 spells CASSLGGTLYEQYF. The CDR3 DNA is TGTGCCAGCAGCTTGGGGGGGACCCTATACGAGCAGTACTTC. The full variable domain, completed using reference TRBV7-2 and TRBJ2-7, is GAGVSQSPSNKVTEKGKDVELRCDPISGHTALYWYRQSLGQGLEFLIYFQGNSAPDKSGLPSDRFSAERTGGSVSTLTIQRTQQEDSAVYLCASSLGGTLYEQYFGPGTRLTVT.

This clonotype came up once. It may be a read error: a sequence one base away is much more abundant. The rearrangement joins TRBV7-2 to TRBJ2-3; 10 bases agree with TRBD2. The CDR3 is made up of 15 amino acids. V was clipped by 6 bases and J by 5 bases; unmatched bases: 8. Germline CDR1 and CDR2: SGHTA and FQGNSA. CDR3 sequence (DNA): TGTGCCAGCAGACCACTAGCGGGAAAGGTAGATACGCAGTATTTT. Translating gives CASRPLAGKVDTQYF.

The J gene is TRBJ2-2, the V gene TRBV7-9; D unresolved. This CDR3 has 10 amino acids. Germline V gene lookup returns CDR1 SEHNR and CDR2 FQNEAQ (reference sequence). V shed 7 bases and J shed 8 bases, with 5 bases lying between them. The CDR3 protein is CASTRGELFF. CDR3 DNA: TGTGCCAGCACCCGGGGGGAGCTGTTTTTT.

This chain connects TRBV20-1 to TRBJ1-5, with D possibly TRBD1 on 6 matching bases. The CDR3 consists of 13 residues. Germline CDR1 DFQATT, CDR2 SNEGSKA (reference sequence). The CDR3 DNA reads TGCAGCGTGGGGGGCAAGGAAGCTCAGCCCCAGCATTTT. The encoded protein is CSVGGKEAQPQHF.

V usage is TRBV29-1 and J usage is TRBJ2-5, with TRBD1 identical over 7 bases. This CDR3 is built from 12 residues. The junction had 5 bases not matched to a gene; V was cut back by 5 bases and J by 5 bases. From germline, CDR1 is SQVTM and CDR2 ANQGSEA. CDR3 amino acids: CSVMTGLETQYF. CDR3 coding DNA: TGCAGCGTTATGACAGGGTTGGAGACCCAGTACTTC. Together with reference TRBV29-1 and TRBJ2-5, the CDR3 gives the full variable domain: SAVISQKPSRDICQRGTSLTIQCQVDSQVTMMFWYRQQPGQSLTLIATANQGSEATYESGFVIDKFPISRPNLTFSTLTVSNMSPEDSSIYLCSVMTGLETQYFGPGTRLLVL.

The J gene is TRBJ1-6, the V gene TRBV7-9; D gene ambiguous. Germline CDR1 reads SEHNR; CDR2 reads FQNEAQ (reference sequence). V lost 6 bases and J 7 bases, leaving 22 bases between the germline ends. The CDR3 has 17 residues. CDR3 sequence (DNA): TGTGCCAGCAGGATAAGTGGATTTAGACACTTAAATTCACCCCTCCACTTT. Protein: CASRISGFRHLNSPLHF. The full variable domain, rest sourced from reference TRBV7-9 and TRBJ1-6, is DTGVSQNPRHKITKRGQNVTFRCDPISEHNRLYWYRQTLGQGPEFLTYFQNEAQLEKSRLLSDRFSAERPKGSFSTLEIQRTEQGDSAMYLCASRISGFRHLNSPLHFGNGTRLTVT.

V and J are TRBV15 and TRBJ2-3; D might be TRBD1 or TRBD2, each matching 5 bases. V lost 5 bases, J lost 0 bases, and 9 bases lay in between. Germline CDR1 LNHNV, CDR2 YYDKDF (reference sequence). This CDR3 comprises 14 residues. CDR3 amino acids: CATSGRDSTDTQYF. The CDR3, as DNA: TGTGCCACCAGCGGACGGGACAGCACAGATACGCAGTATTTT. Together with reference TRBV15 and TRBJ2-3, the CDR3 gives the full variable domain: DAMVIQNPRYQVTQFGKPVTLSCSQTLNHNVMYWYQQKSSQAPKLLFHYYDKDFNNEADTPDNFQSRRPNTSFCFLDIRSPGLGDTAMYLCATSGRDSTDTQYFGPGTRLTVL.

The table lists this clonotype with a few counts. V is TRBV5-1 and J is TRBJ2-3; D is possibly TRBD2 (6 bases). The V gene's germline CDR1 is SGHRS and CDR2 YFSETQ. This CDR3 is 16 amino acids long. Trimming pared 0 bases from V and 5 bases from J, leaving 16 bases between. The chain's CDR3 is CASSLAPTGAEDTQYF. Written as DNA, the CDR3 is TGCGCCAGCAGCTTGGCCCCGACGGGAGCGGAAGATACGCAGTATTTT. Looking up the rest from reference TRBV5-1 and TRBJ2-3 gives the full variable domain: KAGVTQTPRYLIKTRGQQVTLSCSPISGHRSVSWYQQTPGQGLQFLFEYFSETQRNKGNFPGRFSGRQFSNSRSEMNVSTLELGDSALYLCASSLAPTGAEDTQYFGPGTRLTVL.

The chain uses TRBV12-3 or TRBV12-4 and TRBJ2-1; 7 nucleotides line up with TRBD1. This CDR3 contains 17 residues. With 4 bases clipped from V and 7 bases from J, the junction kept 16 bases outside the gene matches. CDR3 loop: CASSYGTGALSGNEQFF. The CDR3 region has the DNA TGTGCCAGCAGTTACGGAACAGGGGCCCTATCCGGGAATGAGCAGTTCTTC.

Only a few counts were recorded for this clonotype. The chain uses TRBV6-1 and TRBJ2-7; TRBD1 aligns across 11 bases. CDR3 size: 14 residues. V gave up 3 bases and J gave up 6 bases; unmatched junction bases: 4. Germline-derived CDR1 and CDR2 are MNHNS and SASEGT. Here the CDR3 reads CASSEDRGLVEQYF. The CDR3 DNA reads TGTGCCAGCAGTGAGGACAGGGGGCTTGTCGAGCAGTACTTC.

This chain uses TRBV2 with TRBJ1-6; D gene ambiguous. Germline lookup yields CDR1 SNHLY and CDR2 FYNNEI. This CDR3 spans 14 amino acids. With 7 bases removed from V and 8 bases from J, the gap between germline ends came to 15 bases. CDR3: CASTEEDLYSPLHF. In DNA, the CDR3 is TGTGCCAGCACAGAAGAAGACCTCTATTCACCCCTCCACTTT. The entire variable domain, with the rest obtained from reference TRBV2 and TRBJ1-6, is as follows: EPEVTQTPSHQVTQMGQEVILRCVPISNHLYFYWYRQILGQKVEFLVSFYNNEISEKSEIFDDQFSVERPDGSNFTLKIRSTKLEDSAMYFCASTEEDLYSPLHFGNGTRLTVT.

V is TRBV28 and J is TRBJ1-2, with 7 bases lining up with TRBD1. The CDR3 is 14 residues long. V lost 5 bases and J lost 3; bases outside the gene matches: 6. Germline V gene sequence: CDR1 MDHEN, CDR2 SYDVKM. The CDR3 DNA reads TGTGCCAGCAGTCCCGGGGACAGACACTATGGCTACACCTTC. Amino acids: CASSPGDRHYGYTF.

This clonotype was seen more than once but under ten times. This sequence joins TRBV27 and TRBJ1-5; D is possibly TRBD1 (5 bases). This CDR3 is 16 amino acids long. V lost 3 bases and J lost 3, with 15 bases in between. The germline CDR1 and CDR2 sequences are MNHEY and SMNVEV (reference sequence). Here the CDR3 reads CASSFGGARVNQPQHF. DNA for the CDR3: TGTGCCAGCAGTTTCGGAGGGGCTCGAGTCAATCAGCCCCAGCATTTT.

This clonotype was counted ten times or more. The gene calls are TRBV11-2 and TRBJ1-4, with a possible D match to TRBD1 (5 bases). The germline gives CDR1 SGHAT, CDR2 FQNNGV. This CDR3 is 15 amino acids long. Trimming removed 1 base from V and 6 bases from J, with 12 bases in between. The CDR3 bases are TGTGCCAGCAGCTTAGGAGGGACTTGGGATGAAAAACTGTTTTTT. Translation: CASSLGGTWDEKLFF.

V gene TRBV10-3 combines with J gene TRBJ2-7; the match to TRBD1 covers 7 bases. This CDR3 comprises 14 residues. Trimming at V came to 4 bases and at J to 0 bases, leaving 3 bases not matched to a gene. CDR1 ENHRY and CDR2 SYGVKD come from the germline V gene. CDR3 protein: CAISGTGFSYEQYF. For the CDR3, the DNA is TGTGCCATCAGTGGGACAGGCTTCTCCTACGAGCAGTACTTC.

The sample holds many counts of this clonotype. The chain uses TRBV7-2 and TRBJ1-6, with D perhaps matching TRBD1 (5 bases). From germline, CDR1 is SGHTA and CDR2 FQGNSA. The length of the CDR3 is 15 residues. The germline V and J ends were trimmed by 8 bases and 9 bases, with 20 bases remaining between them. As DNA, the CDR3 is TGTGCCAGCGGCGGGGGAGTAACCACTGGTTCACCCCTCCACTTT. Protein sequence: CASGGGVTTGSPLHF.

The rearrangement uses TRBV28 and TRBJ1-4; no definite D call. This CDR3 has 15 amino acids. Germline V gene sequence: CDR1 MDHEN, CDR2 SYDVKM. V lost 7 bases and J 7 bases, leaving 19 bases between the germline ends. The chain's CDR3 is CASTPMTRGSEKLFF. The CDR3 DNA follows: TGTGCCAGCACCCCCATGACACGGGGATCTGAAAAACTGTTTTTT.

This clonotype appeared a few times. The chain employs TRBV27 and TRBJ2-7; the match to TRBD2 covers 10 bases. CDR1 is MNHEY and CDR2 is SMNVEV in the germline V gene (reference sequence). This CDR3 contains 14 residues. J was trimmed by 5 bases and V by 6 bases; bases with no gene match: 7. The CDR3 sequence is CASSKLAGLDEQYF. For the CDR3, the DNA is TGTGCCAGCAGCAAACTAGCGGGGCTTGACGAGCAGTACTTC.

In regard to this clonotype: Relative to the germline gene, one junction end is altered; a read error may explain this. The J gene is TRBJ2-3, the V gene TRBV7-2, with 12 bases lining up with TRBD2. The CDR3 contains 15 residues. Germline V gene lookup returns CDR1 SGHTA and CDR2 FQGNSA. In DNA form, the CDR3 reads TGTGCCAGCAGCCTAGCGGGGGGGCTGGCAGATACGCAGTATTTT. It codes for CASSLAGGLADTQYF.

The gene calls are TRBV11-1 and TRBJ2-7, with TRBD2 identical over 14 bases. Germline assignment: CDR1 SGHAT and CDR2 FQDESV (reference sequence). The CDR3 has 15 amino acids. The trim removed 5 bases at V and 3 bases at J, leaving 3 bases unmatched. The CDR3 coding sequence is TGTGCCAGCAGCAGGGGACTAGCGGGAGTCTACGAGCAGTACTTC. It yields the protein CASSRGLAGVYEQYF.

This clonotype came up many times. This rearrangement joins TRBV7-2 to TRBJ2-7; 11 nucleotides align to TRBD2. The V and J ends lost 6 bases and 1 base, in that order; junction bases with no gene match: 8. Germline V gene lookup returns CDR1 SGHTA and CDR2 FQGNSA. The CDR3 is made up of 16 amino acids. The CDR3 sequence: CASRPPGTSGSYEQYF. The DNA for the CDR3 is TGTGCCAGCAGACCCCCCGGGACTAGCGGTTCCTACGAGCAGTACTTC.